These 26 T cell receptor beta chains originate from one sample sequenced in a study of T cells in women clearing cervical HPV infection. Measured with immunoSEQ multiplex PCR; TCRdb has only the in-frame clones, and not every one. The sample totals some 40,000 clones. The sample taken for sequencing was blood buffy coat. The receptors stem from a woman aged 18 to 75 with a cervical HPV16 infection that either progressed to CIN3+ or cleared (not recorded which).

The CDR3 bases that were read are TGTGCCCGAAACGACGGACAGGGGGCTATCGATACG. Its protein product is CARNDGQGAIDT. The full-length CDR3 reads as CARNDGQGAIDTQYF. This chain uses TRBV30 with TRBJ2-3; TRBD1 matches 11 bases. The CDR3 goes on 3 residues after the read ends, and that part is filled in from the germline J gene. This CDR3 contains 15 residues. Trimming cost V 8 bases and J 6 bases; bases outside gene matches: 13. Looked up from germline, CDR1 is GTSNPN and CDR2 is SVGIG (reference sequence).

CDR3 sequence: CATKQGDSSYEQYF. CDR3 DNA, as far as it was read: TGTGCCACCAAACAAGGGGATAGCTCCTACGAG. The rearrangement links TRBV28 to TRBJ2-7; D may be TRBD1 (5 bases). The sequenced fragment ends 3 residues before the CDR3 boundary, so the rest is inferred from the germline J gene. Trimming took off 10 bases at V and 0 bases at J, with 16 bases between the two ends. CDR1 and CDR2 (germline): MDHEN, SYDVKM. The CDR3 sequence is 14 residues long.

This CDR3 is CASRAGTVKETQYF. The CDR3 bases that were read are TGTGCCAGCAGAGCCGGGACAGTCAAAGAGACC. The gene calls are TRBV12-3 or TRBV12-4 and TRBJ2-5, with 7 bases aligning to TRBD1. With the read ending 3 residues before the CDR3 end, the germline J gene is used to fill in that end. Trimming removed 6 bases from V and 3 bases from J; junction bases left unmatched: 7. CDR3 length equals 14 residues.

A note on this clone: Read data end 3 residues before the CDR3 end; the end is taken from the germline J gene. This chain connects TRBV6-2 or TRBV6-3 to TRBJ2-7; TRBD2 agrees at 8 bases. Germline-derived CDR1 and CDR2 are MNHEY and SVGEGT. The J segment lost 1 base and the V segment lost 7 bases, leaving 12 bases of the junction unmatched. The CDR3 runs to 16 residues. The covered CDR3 bases are TGTGCCAGCACCGCACATGGACTAGCCCCGTCCTACGAG. Its translation is CASTAHGLAPSYE. The CDR3 in its entirety is CASTAHGLAPSYEQYF.

CDR3 DNA (partial): TGTGCCAGCAGCTCTCGACAGAGACACAATGAG. It encodes CASSSRQRHNE. The CDR3 as a whole reads CASSSRQRHNEQFF. This chain uses TRBV9 with TRBJ2-1; maybe TRBD1 (5 bases). The read ends 3 residues shy of where the CDR3 ends; the end is completed using the germline J gene. Germline loops: CDR1 SGDLS, CDR2 YYNGEE. The V end was cut by 4 bases, the J end by 5 bases, with 13 bases between. This CDR3 comprises 14 residues.

In the case of this clone: Sequencing ends 3 residues short of the CDR3 end; the germline J gene provides the rest. The chain couples TRBV7-9 to TRBJ2-4, with TRBD1 as a possible D gene (7 bases). The CDR3 is made up of 15 amino acids. Germline assignment: CDR1 SEHNR and CDR2 FQNEAQ (reference sequence). CDR3 bases read: TGTGCCAGCAGCCAGAAAGCAGACAGGGCCGGGGGT. Translated, it gives CASSQKADRAGG. The whole CDR3 protein is CASSQKADRAGGQYF.

This chain's CDR3 is CASSLAVGNTIYF. The sequenced part of the CDR3 DNA is TGCGCCAGCAGCTTGGCCGTCGGAAACACC. This chain uses TRBV5-1 with TRBJ1-3; no firm D call. Read data end 3 residues before the CDR3 end; the end is taken from the germline J gene. Trimming pared 0 bases from V and 4 bases from J, leaving 5 bases between. The CDR3 is 13 amino acids. Germline V gene sequence: CDR1 SGHRS, CDR2 YFSETQ.

As concerns this clone: The sequenced fragment ends 3 residues before the CDR3 boundary, so the rest is inferred from the germline J gene. The V call is TRBV7-9, the J call TRBJ1-2; 9 bases match TRBD1. CDR3 length: 15 amino acids. The germline V gene has CDR1 SEHNR and CDR2 FQNEAQ (reference sequence). The covered CDR3 bases are TGTGCCAGCAGCTCGGACAGGGGCCAATCCTACGAC. The encoded protein is CASSSDRGQSYD. The complete CDR3 protein is CASSSDRGQSYDYTF.

Of note for this clone: The CDR3 end is not reached by the read, which stops 3 residues before it; the germline J gene fills it in. The genes are TRBV5-5 and TRBJ2-7, with TRBD1 matching over 9 bases. Germline V gene data show CDR1 as SGHKS and CDR2 as YYEKEE (reference sequence). CDR3 length: 15 amino acids. V lost 4 bases, J lost 2 bases, and 7 bases stayed unmatched. CDR3 DNA, as far as it was read: TGTGCCAGCAGCGGGGACAGGGCCTTAACCTACGAG. As protein: CASSGDRALTYE. The whole CDR3 is CASSGDRALTYEQYF.

Turning to this clone: Read data end 3 residues before the CDR3 end; the end is taken from the germline J gene. V is TRBV7-2 and J is TRBJ2-3, with TRBD2 as a possible D gene (5 bases). The CDR3 length is 14 residues. In germline, CDR1 is SGHTA, CDR2 FQGNSA. Incomplete CDR3 DNA: TGTGCCAGCAGCTTACAAGCGGACCAAGAGACG. Its protein is CASSLQADQET. Given in full, the CDR3 is CASSLQADQETQYF.

A remark on this clone: The read terminates 3 residues ahead of where the CDR3 ends, so the germline J gene completes it. The J gene is TRBJ2-7, the V gene TRBV29-1, with TRBD1 matching 10 bases. There are 16 residues in the CDR3. The junction had 9 bases not matched to a gene; V was cut back by 0 bases and J by 4 bases. Germline CDR1 is SQVTM and CDR2 is ANQGSEA. The sequenced part of the CDR3 DNA is TGCAGCGTTGAAGATCGAGGGACAGGGGTGGCGTACGAG. As protein: CSVEDRGTGVAYE. The complete CDR3 reads CSVEDRGTGVAYEQYF.

With regard to this clone: The CDR3 is cut off 3 residues early in the read; its end comes from the germline J gene. V and J are TRBV7-8 and TRBJ2-4, with a tentative D call TRBD2 (6 bases). The CDR3 runs 15 residues. The germline CDR1 and CDR2 sequences are SGHVS and FQNEAQ. V lost 1 base, J lost 1 base, and 8 bases lay in between. The CDR3 reads CASSLGLAAKNIQYF. CDR3 DNA (partial): TGTGCCAGCAGCTTAGGTCTAGCGGCCAAAAACATT. Using reference TRBV7-8 and TRBJ2-4 for the parts outside the CDR3, the full variable domain is GAGVSQSPRYKVAKRGQDVALRCDPISGHVSLFWYQQALGQGPEFLTYFQNEAQLDKSGLPSDRFFAERPEGSVSTLKIQRTQQEDSAVYLCASSLGLAAKNIQYFGAGTRLSVL.

Measured by frequency, this clone is medium-sized (0.01 to 0.1%). With the read ending 3 residues before the CDR3 end, the germline J gene is used to fill in that end. The chain has TRBV10-3 and TRBJ2-2; TRBD1 matches at 8 bases. Germline-derived CDR1 and CDR2 are ENHRY and SYGVKD. CDR3 size: 12 residues. Trimming cost V 6 bases and J 6 bases; bases outside gene matches: 0. The sequenced CDR3 bases are TGTGCCATCAGACAGGGGGCCGGGGAG. Its protein is CAIRQGAGE. The CDR3, in full, reads CAIRQGAGELFF.

Points on this clone: The CDR3 end is not reached by the read, which stops 3 residues before it; the germline J gene fills it in. The genes are TRBV19 and TRBJ2-3, with TRBD1 matching over 8 bases. The CDR3 has 15 residues. Germline V gives CDR1 LNHDA, CDR2 SQIVND (reference sequence). CDR3 loop: CASSPHGQGGETQYF. The sequenced part of the CDR3 DNA is TGTGCCAGTAGTCCCCACGGACAGGGTGGGGAGACG.

Concerning this clone: The CDR3 is cut off 3 residues early in the read; its end comes from the germline J gene. The gene calls are TRBV20-1 and TRBJ2-7; tentatively, D is TRBD2 (5 bases). Germline values: CDR1 DFQATT, CDR2 SNEGSKA (reference sequence). This CDR3 has 12 residues. Trimming pared 4 bases from V and 3 bases from J, leaving 10 bases between. CDR3 DNA (partial): TGCAGTGCTAAAGAGGGCCTCTACGAG. Translation gives CSAKEGLYE. The entire CDR3 sequence reads CSAKEGLYEQYF.

Points on this clone: Read sequence stops 3 residues before the CDR3 end, and the germline J gene provides the missing end. The V and J genes are TRBV11-2 and TRBJ1-4; D may be TRBD1 (5 bases). Germline CDR1 SGHAT, CDR2 FQNNGV. The CDR3 is 15 residues long. With 1 base removed from V and 7 bases from J, the gap between germline ends came to 13 bases. CDR3 loop: CASSLVRGVGEKLFF. CDR3 bases read: TGTGCCAGCAGCTTAGTACGAGGGGTTGGTGAAAAA.

Concerning this clone itself: The read stops 3 residues short of the end of the CDR3; the missing end is completed from the germline J gene. The chain carries TRBV4-1 and TRBJ2-3; D could derive from TRBD1 or TRBD2 (6 bases each). The CDR3 is made up of 15 amino acids. The germline V gene encodes CDR1 MGHRA and CDR2 YSYEKL. Incomplete CDR3 DNA: TGCGCCAGCAGCCCCCAGGAGGGGGTCGGCGAGACG. Translating it yields CASSPQEGVGET. The entire CDR3 is CASSPQEGVGETQYF.

In regard to this clone: The read terminates 3 residues ahead of where the CDR3 ends, so the germline J gene completes it. The chain recombines TRBV5-4 with TRBJ1-6; unclear D gene. Trimming took 4 bases from V and 8 from J, leaving 16 bases between them. Germline CDR1 reads SGHNT; CDR2 reads YYREEE (reference sequence). The length of the CDR3 is 15 residues. CDR3 bases read: TGTGCCAGCAGCCCTAAGGGCGCCGGATATTCACCC. Its protein is CASSPKGAGYSP. The full CDR3 protein reads CASSPKGAGYSPLHF.

In regard to this clone: The CDR3 extends 3 residues past the end of the read, so its final part is completed from the germline J gene. The chain uses TRBV5-1 and TRBJ2-5, with 12 bases lining up with TRBD2. The CDR3 sequence is 16 residues long. V trimming: 0 bases; J trimming: 4 bases; junction bases outside the gene matches: 4. CDR1 is SGHRS, CDR2 YFSETQ, per germline. The CDR3 protein is CASSLVLAGGLETQYF. Partial CDR3 DNA: TGCGCCAGCAGCTTGGTACTAGCGGGAGGTCTAGAGACC. The full variable domain, in which reference TRBV5-1 and TRBJ2-5 provide the parts outside the CDR3, is KAGVTQTPRYLIKTRGQQVTLSCSPISGHRSVSWYQQTPGQGLQFLFEYFSETQRNKGNFPGRFSGRQFSNSRSEMNVSTLELGDSALYLCASSLVLAGGLETQYFGPGTRLLVL.

On this clone: The read ends 3 residues before the CDR3 terminus; that terminus is restored from the germline J gene. The chain couples TRBV19 to TRBJ1-2, with TRBD1 as a possible D gene (5 bases). This CDR3 has 15 residues. Germline-derived CDR1 and CDR2 are LNHDA and SQIVND (reference sequence). The V gene lost 5 bases and the J gene lost 0 bases, with 13 bases spanning the gap. CDR3 DNA (partial): TGTGCCAGTAGTGCCCACTCGACAGCTAACTATGGC. This gives the protein CASSAHSTANYG. The CDR3 reads in full as CASSAHSTANYGYTF.

About this clone itself: With the read ending 3 residues before the CDR3 end, the germline J gene is used to fill in that end. This chain uses TRBV4-1 with TRBJ2-5; D might be TRBD2 (5 bases). The germline CDR1 and CDR2 sequences are MGHRA and YSYEKL. With 3 bases removed from V and 3 bases from J, the gap between germline ends came to 17 bases. This CDR3 is built from 16 residues. The CDR3 bases that were read are TGCGCCAGCAGCCATCCCCCTTTAAGCGGAGAAGAGACC. Translating gives CASSHPPLSGEET. The whole CDR3 region reads CASSHPPLSGEETQYF.

With regard to this clone: With the read ending 3 residues before the CDR3 end, the germline J gene is used to fill in that end. This chain joins TRBV29-1 and TRBJ1-2; maybe TRBD1 (5 bases). The CDR3 extends over 15 amino acids. CDR1 is SQVTM, CDR2 ANQGSEA, per germline. Trimming shortened V by 7 bases and J by 3 bases, and 21 bases separated the two germline ends. CDR3 in amino acids: CSARFVRQSDYGYTF. CDR3 DNA, as far as it was read: TGCAGCGCCCGCTTCGTTCGACAGTCCGACTATGGC.

Concerning this clone: The read ends 3 residues before the CDR3 terminus; that terminus is restored from the germline J gene. V usage is TRBV30 and J usage is TRBJ2-3; D gene ambiguous. CDR1 and CDR2 from the germline V gene are GTSNPN and SVGIG (reference sequence). The CDR3 consists of 11 residues. The part of the CDR3 DNA that was read is TGTGCCTGGAGCGGTTTCGAGACG. The encoded protein is CAWSGFET. The entire CDR3 sequence reads CAWSGFETQYF.

A word on this clone: Read data end 3 residues before the CDR3 end; the end is taken from the germline J gene. This chain connects TRBV7-9 to TRBJ2-4; 7 nucleotides align to TRBD1. The CDR3 runs 14 residues. Per the germline V gene, CDR1 is SEHNR and CDR2 is FQNEAQ (reference sequence). The covered CDR3 bases are TGTGCCAGCAGCCGGGGAGAGGGGGCATATGGT. Translating it yields CASSRGEGAYG. The entire CDR3 is CASSRGEGAYGQYF. Full variable domain (missing parts from reference TRBV7-9 and TRBJ2-4): DTGVSQNPRHKITKRGQNVTFRCDPISEHNRLYWYRQTLGQGPEFLTYFQNEAQLEKSRLLSDRFSAERPKGSFSTLEIQRTEQGDSAMYLCASSRGEGAYGQYFGAGTRLSVL.

Points on this clone: The read terminates 3 residues ahead of where the CDR3 ends, so the germline J gene completes it. This rearrangement joins TRBV30 to TRBJ2-3, with TRBD2 matching over 9 bases. Germline-derived CDR1 and CDR2 are GTSNPN and SVGIG (reference sequence). This CDR3 has 14 amino acids. The CDR3 DNA, read in part, is TGTGCCTGGAGAAGTAGCGGGAGTGGGGAGACG. The encoded protein is CAWRSSGSGET. The entire CDR3 protein is CAWRSSGSGETQYF.

On this clone: At one end the junction does not follow the germline gene, possibly because of a read error. The observed sequence ends 3 residues before the CDR3 terminus, with the missing tail filled in from the germline J gene. This sample also contains other DNA sequences that code for the same CDR3. This chain uses TRBV7-6 with TRBJ1-3; D not certain. Per germline, CDR1 SGHVS and CDR2 FNYEAQ. The length of the CDR3 is 13 residues. The sequenced part of the CDR3 DNA is TGTGCCAGCAGCCCACGCCTCGGAGACACG. Translating it yields CASSPRLGDT. From start to end, the CDR3 is CASSPRLGDTIYF.